Below, one TCR beta chain is given with its context. Which antigen it targets is not known. The input lacks base qualities; no much larger clone sits a single base away. The data belong to a study of OX40 agonist ivuxolimab in advanced cancers. A note on the overall study: Ivuxolimab, which targeted the costimulatory receptor OX40 (CD134), was an agonistic, fully human IgG2 monoclonal antibody. Partial responses were achieved by three dose-escalation patients, of whom one had hepatocellular carcinoma and two had cutaneous melanoma. Peripheral TCRbeta sequencing aimed to test whether ivuxolimab altered TCR sequence diversity and caused clonal T-cell expansion. Intravenous ivuxolimab was administered to patients every 2 weeks at six dose levels: 0.01, 0.1, 0.3, 1.5, 3 and 10 mg/kg. In the dose-escalation cohort, 75% to 85% of patients were male, and the mean age was approximately 60 years with a range of about 20 to 79. Among the 52 dose-escalation patients, roughly 20 had hepatocellular carcinoma, about 15 melanoma, 9 renal cell carcinoma and 9 head and neck cancer. Prior anti-PD-1, anti-PD-L1 or anti-CTLA-4 therapy was permitted, and 35% to 40% of dose-escalation patients had received checkpoint inhibitors. The paper covers the monotherapy dose-escalation part of the phase I ivuxolimab trial, which included N of about 56 patients. Here is what the overall study found, with its caveats: After ivuxolimab, more expanded clones were found on average in CD8+ T cells than in CD4+ T cells. Low levels of normalized T-cell clonal expansion were also seen in some patients who did not respond. At doses of 0.1 to 3.0 mg/kg, clonal expansion of both CD4+ and CD8+ blood T cells was observed from baseline to week 6. Which antigens the clonally expanded peripheral T cells were specific for was not determined. In the 0.1-3.0 mg/kg groups, partial responders were among the patients with the lowest normalized peripheral clonal expansion, particularly in CD8+ T cells.

Patients with a history of autoimmune disease or receiving systemic immunosuppression were excluded from the trial. Peripheral blood for TCR sequencing was collected from all dose cohorts at baseline, on cycle 4 day 1, and on cycle 7 day 1. The samples were taken from a phase I, first-in-human, multicenter, open-label dose-escalation trial of ivuxolimab. Adults with locally advanced or metastatic melanoma, renal cell, hepatocellular, or head and neck squamous cell carcinoma were enrolled in the trial. Before TCR sequencing, CD4+ and CD8+ T cells were separately sorted from peripheral blood. For sequencing of the TCRbeta CDR3 region, genomic DNA was extracted from the sorted cells. TCRbeta CDR3 regions were sequenced using the immunoSEQ Assay. Entries here come from immuneACCESS through TCRdb and include only in-frame sequences with V and J called. Some clones fail to appear in such tables; in the studies checked, an unresolved V gene covers under half of the shortfall, and the cause of the remainder is unknown. The sample has fewer than 95,000 clones on record, around 90% of them singletons. The top ten clones comprise approximately 0.78% of the sample.

The TCR was taken from an adult with an advanced solid tumor such as melanoma, head and neck, liver or kidney cancer. The input for sequencing was CD4+ or CD8+ T cells sorted from blood, taken in a trial of the OX40 agonist ivuxolimab.

The DNA reads TGTGCCAGCAGCTCTAGCGGGACCTTCTCCTACGAGCAGTACTTC. Protein translation: CASSSSGTFSYEQYF. Recombination connected TRBV11-2 to TRBJ2-7, with TRBD2 matching 9 junction bases. The germline V gene gives CDR1 as SGHAT and CDR2 as FQNNGV. Clipping removes 4 bases from V and 0 bases from J, with 4 as the unmatched junction base count. CDR3 length: 15 amino acids, cysteine to phenylalanine. The entry retains the CDR3 DNA only, 45 bases that are in frame from base 1.